This T cell receptor (beta chain) was sequenced during a study of blood T cell repertoires in COVID-19. Turning to the study itself: Acute-phase and convalescent COVID-19 samples originated in the United States, Italy and Spain. In each case, the material was cDNA or gDNA derived from T cells, B-cell-depleted T cells, or PBMCs.

The authors' processing: Reference gene primers were amplified, and this amplification served to estimate nucleated cell counts. Sequencing was performed with immunoSEQ multiplex PCR; in TCRdb, only in-frame clones are kept and a portion is missing. V and J calls and clone size follow that table, whereas D and trimming were derived from the DNA. The sample lists 250,000 or so clones, 70% to 90% occurring once. This receptor was obtained from a man younger than 45 with active or convalescent COVID-19. Sequencing was done on a sample of peripheral blood.

CDR3 nucleotide sequence: TGCGCCAGCAGCCGGACTAGCGGGCTACCGGAGGAGCAGTACTTC. It codes for CASSRTSGLPEEQYF. This sequence joins TRBV10-1 and TRBJ2-7; TRBD2 aligns across 11 bases. The CDR3 has 15 amino acids. The J segment lost 7 bases and the V segment lost 6 bases, leaving 11 bases of the junction unmatched. CDR1 is WNHNN and CDR2 is SYGVQD in the germline V gene (reference sequence).